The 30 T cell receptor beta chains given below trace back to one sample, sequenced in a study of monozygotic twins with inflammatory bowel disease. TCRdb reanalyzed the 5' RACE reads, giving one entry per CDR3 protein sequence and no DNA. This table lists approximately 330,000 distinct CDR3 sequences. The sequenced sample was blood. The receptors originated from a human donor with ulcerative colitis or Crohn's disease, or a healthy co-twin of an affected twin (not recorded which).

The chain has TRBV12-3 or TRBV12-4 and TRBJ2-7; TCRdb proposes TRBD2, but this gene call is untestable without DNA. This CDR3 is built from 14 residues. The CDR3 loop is CASSPEPVGYEQYF.

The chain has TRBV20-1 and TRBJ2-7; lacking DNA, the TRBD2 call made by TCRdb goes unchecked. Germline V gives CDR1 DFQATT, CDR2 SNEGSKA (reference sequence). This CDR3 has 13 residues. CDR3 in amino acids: CSAGEGSPYEQYF.

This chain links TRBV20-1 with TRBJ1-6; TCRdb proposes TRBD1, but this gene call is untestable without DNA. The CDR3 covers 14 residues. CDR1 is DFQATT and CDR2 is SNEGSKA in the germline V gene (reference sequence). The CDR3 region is CSASWTGSNSPLHF.

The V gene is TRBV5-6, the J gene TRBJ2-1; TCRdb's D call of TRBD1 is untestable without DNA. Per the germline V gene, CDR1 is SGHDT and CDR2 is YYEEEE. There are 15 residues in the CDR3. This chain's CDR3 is CASGIRDRAYNEQFF.

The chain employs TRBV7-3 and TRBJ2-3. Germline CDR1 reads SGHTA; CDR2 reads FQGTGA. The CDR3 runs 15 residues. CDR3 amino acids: CASSLGERGTDTQYF.

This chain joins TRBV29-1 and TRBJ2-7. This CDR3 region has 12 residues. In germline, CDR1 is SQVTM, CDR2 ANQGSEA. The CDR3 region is CSVEGNVGAQYF.

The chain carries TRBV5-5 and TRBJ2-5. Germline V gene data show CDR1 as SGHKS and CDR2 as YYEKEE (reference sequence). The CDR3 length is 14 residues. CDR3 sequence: CASSSAASQETQYF.

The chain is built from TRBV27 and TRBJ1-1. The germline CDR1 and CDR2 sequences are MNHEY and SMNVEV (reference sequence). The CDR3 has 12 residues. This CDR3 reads CASRTTDTEAFF.

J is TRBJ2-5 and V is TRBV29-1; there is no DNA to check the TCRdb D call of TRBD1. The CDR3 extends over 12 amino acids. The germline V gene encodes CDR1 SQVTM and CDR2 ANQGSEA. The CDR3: CSVGEGGETQYF. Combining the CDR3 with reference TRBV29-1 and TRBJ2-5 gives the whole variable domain SAVISQKPSRDICQRGTSLTIQCQVDSQVTMMFWYRQQPGQSLTLIATANQGSEATYESGFVIDKFPISRPNLTFSTLTVSNMSPEDSSIYLCSVGEGGETQYFGPGTRLLVL.

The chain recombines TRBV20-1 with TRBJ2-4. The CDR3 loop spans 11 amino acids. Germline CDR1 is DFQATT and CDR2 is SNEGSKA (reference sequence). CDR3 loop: CSAPRQNIQYF.

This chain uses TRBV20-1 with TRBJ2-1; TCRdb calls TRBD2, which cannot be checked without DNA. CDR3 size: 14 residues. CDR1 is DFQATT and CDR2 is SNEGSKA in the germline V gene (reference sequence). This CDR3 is CSASTGVNYNEQFF.

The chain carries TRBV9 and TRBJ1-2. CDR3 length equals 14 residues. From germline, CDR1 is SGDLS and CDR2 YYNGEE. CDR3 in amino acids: CASSPEYEASGYTF.

The CDR3 sequence is CASSPTTGEYNEQYF. The chain joins TRBV4-1 to TRBJ2-7; the D gene TCRdb calls, TRBD1, cannot be checked with no DNA. CDR1 MGHRA and CDR2 YSYEKL come from the germline V gene. The CDR3 runs to 15 residues.

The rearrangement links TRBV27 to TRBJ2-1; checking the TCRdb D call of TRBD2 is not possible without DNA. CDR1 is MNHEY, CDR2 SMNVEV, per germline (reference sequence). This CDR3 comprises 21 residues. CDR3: CASSFYLGTSGSNLNFDEQFF.

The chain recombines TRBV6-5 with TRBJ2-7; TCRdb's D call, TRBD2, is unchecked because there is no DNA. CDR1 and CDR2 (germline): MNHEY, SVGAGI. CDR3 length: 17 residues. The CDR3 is CASSSATSGALSYEQYF.

CDR3 sequence: CSGRTGATPYGELFF. V usage is TRBV29-1 and J usage is TRBJ2-2; absent DNA, TCRdb's TRBD1 call cannot be checked. CDR1 is SQVTM, CDR2 ANQGSEA, per germline. This CDR3 is 15 amino acids long.

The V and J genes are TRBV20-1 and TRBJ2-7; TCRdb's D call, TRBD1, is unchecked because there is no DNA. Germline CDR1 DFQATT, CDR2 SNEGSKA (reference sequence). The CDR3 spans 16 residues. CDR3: CSASDGFWGGPGEQYF.

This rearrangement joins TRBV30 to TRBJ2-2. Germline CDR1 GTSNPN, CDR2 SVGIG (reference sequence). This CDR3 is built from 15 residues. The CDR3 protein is CAWSLASGNTGELFF.

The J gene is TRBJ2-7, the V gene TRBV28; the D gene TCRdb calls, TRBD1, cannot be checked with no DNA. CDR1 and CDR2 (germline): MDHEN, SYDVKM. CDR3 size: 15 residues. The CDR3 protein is CASSLGGGSSYEQYF.

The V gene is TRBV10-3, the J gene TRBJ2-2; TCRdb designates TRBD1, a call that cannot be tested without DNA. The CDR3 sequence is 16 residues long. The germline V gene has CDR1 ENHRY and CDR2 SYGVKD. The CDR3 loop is CAISPGQDPNTGELFF.

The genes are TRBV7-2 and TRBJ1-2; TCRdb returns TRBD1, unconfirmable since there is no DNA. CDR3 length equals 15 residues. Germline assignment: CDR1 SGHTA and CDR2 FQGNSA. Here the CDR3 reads CASSLATGTGDGYTF.

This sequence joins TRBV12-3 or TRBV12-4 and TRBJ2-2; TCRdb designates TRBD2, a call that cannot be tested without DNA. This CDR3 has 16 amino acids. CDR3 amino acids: CASSFISGESGGELFF.

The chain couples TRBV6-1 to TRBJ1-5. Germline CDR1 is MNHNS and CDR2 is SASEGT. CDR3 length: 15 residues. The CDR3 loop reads CASRARGASNQPQHF.

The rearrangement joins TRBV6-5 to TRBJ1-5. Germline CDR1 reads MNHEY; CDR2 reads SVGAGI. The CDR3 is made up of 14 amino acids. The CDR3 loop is CASSYIRGGQPQHF.

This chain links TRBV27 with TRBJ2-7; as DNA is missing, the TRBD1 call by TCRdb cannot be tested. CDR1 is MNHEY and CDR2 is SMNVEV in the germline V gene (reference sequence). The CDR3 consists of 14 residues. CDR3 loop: CASSLVQGAGEQYF.

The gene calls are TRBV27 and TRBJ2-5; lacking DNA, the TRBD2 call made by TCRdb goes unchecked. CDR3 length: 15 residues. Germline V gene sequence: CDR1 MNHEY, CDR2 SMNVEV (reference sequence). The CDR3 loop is CASREIGRRQETQYF.

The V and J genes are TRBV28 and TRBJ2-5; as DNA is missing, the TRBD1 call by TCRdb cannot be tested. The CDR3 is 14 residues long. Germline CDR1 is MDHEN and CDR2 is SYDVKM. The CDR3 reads CASSFGGPQKTQYF.

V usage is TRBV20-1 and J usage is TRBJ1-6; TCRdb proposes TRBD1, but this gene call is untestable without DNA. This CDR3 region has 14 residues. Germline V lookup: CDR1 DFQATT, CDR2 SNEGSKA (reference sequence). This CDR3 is CSATDRVYNSPLHF.

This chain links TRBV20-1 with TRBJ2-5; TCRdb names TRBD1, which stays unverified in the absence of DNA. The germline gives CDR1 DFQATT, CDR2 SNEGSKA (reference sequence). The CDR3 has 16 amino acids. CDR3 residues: CSAAWDLQPAQETQYF.

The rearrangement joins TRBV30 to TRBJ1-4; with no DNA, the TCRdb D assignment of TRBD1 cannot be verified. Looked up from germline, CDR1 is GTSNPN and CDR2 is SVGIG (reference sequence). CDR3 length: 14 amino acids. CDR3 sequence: CAWSVPGTGEKLFF.